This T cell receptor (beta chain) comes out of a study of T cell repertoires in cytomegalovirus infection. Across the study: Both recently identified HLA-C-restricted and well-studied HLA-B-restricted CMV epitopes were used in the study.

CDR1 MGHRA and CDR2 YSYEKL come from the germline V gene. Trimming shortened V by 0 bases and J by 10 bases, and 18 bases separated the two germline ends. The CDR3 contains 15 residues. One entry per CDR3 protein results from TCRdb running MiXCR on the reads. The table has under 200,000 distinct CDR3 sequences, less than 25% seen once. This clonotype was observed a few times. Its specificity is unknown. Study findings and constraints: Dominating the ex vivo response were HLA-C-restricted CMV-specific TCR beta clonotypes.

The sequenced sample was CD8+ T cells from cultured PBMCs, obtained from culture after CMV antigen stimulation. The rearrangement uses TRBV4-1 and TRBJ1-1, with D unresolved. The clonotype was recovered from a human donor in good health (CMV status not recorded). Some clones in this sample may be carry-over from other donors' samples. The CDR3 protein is CASSQEIVGGGRAFF. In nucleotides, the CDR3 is TGCGCCAGCAGCCAAGAGATCGTAGGTGGAGGGAGAGCTTTCTTT.